This T cell receptor (beta chain) came from a study of CD8+ T cells in alopecia areata. Study-wide results and caveats: It was lesional scalp, especially alopecia totalis/universalis, that showed higher clonality than normal scalp.

For this clone: Its antigen remains unknown.

Investigators isolated RNA and reverse transcribed it into cDNA to act as the sequencing template. Profiled with immunoSEQ multiplex PCR; TCRdb holds only in-frame clones, not every one. The table has about 150,000 clones, roughly 44% seen once. This CDR3 has 14 residues. Trimming removed 2 bases from V and 6 bases from J, with 12 bases in between. CDR1 and CDR2 from the germline V gene are SGHTA and FQGTGA. The sample taken for sequencing was CD4+ T cells sorted from blood. The chain joins TRBV7-3 to TRBJ2-3; tentative D call: TRBD2 (6 bases). The sequence was collected from a human donor with alopecia areata. CDR3 DNA sequence: TGTGCCAGCAGCTTAGGCGGGGTTCAGGATACGCAGTATTTT. Encoded protein: CASSLGGVQDTQYF.